Below, 11 T cell receptor beta chains from the same sample are listed, as sequenced in a study of CD8+CD57+ T cells in acquired aplastic anemia. Template material for TCR beta VDJ and CDR3 profiling consisted of genomic DNA. TCRdb independently ran MiXCR on the reads; one entry per CDR3 protein. Here the sample spans over 150,000 distinct CDR3 sequences, roughly 49% being singletons. All patients picked for sequencing had shown, by flow cytometry, an expansion of CD8+CD57+ cells. What was sequenced was sorted CD4+, CD8+, or CD8+CD57+ T cells (not recorded which) from PBMCs. The receptor source for this set is a human donor with aplastic anemia.

The chain employs TRBV18 and TRBJ1-5; D gene unclear. CDR3 size: 12 residues. Germline V gene data show CDR1 as KGHSH and CDR2 as LQKENI. V dropped 3 bases and J dropped 8 bases, with 8 bases sitting between them. The CDR3 loop is CASSPSGEPQHF. DNA for the CDR3: TGTGCCAGCTCACCCTCGGGTGAGCCCCAGCATTTT.

V and J are TRBV19 and TRBJ2-2, with 7 bases lining up with TRBD1. Germline V gene data show CDR1 as LNHDA and CDR2 as SQIVND (reference sequence). The CDR3 is 13 residues long. With 9 bases clipped from V and 1 base from J, the junction kept 2 bases outside the gene matches. The CDR3 sequence: CASRTGNTGELFF. CDR3 sequence (DNA): TGTGCCAGCCGGACAGGGAACACCGGGGAGCTGTTTTTT.

The chain couples TRBV20-1 to TRBJ2-7; D is possibly TRBD1 (7 bases). This CDR3 has 15 residues. Germline lookup yields CDR1 DFQATT and CDR2 SNEGSKA (reference sequence). V was clipped by 3 bases and J by 3 bases, with 18 bases between them. Here the CDR3 reads CSARDRQGGRYEQYF. Written as DNA, the CDR3 is TGCAGTGCTAGGGACCGACAGGGAGGCCGCTACGAGCAGTACTTC.

The rearrangement links TRBV10-3 to TRBJ1-1; no firm D call. Germline CDR1 and CDR2: ENHRY and SYGVKD. The CDR3 totals 13 residues. Trimming left V 4 bases short and J 10 bases short, with 16 bases between. The CDR3 DNA reads as TGTGCCATCAGTGTAATCCAAGCGTCTGGAGCTTTCTTT. Protein: CAISVIQASGAFF.

This clonotype was seen many times. The chain has TRBV7-9 and TRBJ1-2, with 8 bases lining up with TRBD1. The CDR3 contains 13 residues. Germline V gives CDR1 SEHNR, CDR2 FQNEAQ (reference sequence). The junction had 6 bases not matched to a gene; V was cut back by 5 bases and J by 7 bases. Written as DNA, the CDR3 is TGTGCCAGCAGCCACCCAGGGGGCAGTGGCTACACCTTC. Its protein product is CASSHPGGSGYTF.

This clonotype was observed many times. The chain couples TRBV4-3 to TRBJ1-1; 7 positions match TRBD1. Trimming removed 1 base from V and 4 bases from J; junction bases left unmatched: 6. The CDR3 contains 15 residues. The germline gives CDR1 LGHNA, CDR2 YSLEER. CDR3 in DNA: TGCGCCAGCAGCCAAGGCGGCAGGGGGGGCACTGAAGCTTTCTTT. This codes for CASSQGGRGGTEAFF.

This sequence joins TRBV11-1 and TRBJ2-3; 9 nucleotides align to TRBD2. CDR3 length: 16 amino acids. Losses at the gene ends were 1 base for V and 3 bases for J; bases not matched to a gene: 5. Germline V gives CDR1 SGHAT, CDR2 FQDESV (reference sequence). This CDR3 is CASSLVAGGPTDTQYF. CDR3 DNA: TGTGCCAGCAGCTTAGTTGCGGGAGGGCCAACAGATACGCAGTATTTT.

The chain employs TRBV25-1 and TRBJ2-7; tentative D call: TRBD1 (6 bases). This CDR3 region has 14 residues. Germline CDR1 MGHDK, CDR2 SYGVNS. Trimming removed 3 bases from V and 6 bases from J, with 15 bases in between. Here the CDR3 reads CASSEPTGFGEQYF. The DNA for the CDR3 is TGTGCCAGCAGTGAGCCTACAGGGTTCGGCGAGCAGTACTTC.

This clonotype was counted at least ten times. The rearrangement links TRBV7-3 to TRBJ2-5; no reliable D call. The germline V and J ends were trimmed by 5 bases and 0 bases, with 10 bases remaining between them. The CDR3 is made up of 14 amino acids. Looked up from germline, CDR1 is SGHTA and CDR2 is FQGTGA. The CDR3 here is CASSPRNNQETQYF. The DNA for the CDR3 is TGTGCCAGCAGCCCCCGGAACAACCAAGAGACCCAGTACTTC.

This clonotype was seen many times. The chain combines TRBV24-1 with TRBJ1-1; D might be TRBD1 (6 bases). Trimming stripped 7 bases from V and 0 bases from J, with 8 bases between. Looked up from germline, CDR1 is KGHDR and CDR2 is SFDVKD. CDR3 size: 13 residues. The CDR3 DNA is TGTGCCACCAGCCAGGGGCTGAACACTGAAGCTTTCTTT. Translation: CATSQGLNTEAFF.

This clonotype was seen a handful of times. The chain joins TRBV4-1 to TRBJ1-3; perhaps TRBD1 as D (6 bases). This CDR3 comprises 16 residues. From germline, CDR1 is MGHRA and CDR2 YSYEKL. V lost 3 bases, J lost 3 bases, and 15 bases lay in between. CDR3 sequence reads: CASSHQYRVNGNTIYF. In DNA form, the CDR3 reads TGCGCCAGCAGCCACCAATACAGGGTTAATGGAAACACCATATATTTT.